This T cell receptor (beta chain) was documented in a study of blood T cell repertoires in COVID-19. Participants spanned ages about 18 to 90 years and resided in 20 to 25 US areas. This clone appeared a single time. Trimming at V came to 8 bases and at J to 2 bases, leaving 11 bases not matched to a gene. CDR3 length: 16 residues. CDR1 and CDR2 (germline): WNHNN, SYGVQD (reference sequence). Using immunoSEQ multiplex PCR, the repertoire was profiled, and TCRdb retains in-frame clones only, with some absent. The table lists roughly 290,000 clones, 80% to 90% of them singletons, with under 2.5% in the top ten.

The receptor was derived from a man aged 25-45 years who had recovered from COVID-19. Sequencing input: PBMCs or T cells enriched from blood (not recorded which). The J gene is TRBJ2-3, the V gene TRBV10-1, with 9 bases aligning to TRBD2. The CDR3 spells CASSGGKRGDTDTQYF. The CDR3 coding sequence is TGCGCCAGCTCGGGAGGAAAGCGGGGGGACACAGATACGCAGTATTTT.